The entry below describes one TCR beta chain. Under the authors' procedure: Estimated nucleated cell counts came from reference gene primer amplification. TCRdb's copy holds only in-frame clones and misses some; the assay was immunoSEQ multiplex PCR. V, J and clone size are those of that table, while D and trimming were read from the DNA. The sample has roughly 81,000 clones; around 91% are singletons. This sample is drawn from a study of blood T cell repertoires in COVID-19. Study background: Sites across the United States, Italy and Spain contributed samples from acute and convalescent COVID-19. The analysed material was cDNA or gDNA that came from T cells, B-cell-depleted T cells, or PBMCs.

Trimming left V 0 bases short and J 7 bases short, with 27 bases between. Per germline, CDR1 SEHNR and CDR2 FQNEAQ (reference sequence). The CDR3 runs to 19 residues. V usage is TRBV7-9 and J usage is TRBJ1-2; D is unresolved. The TCR originated in a woman between 45 and 60 years old in a cohort sampled during active COVID-19. Sequencing input: peripheral blood. The CDR3 loop reads CASSLALRLPPGQTSGYTF. The CDR3 bases are TGTGCCAGCAGCTTAGCCCTCAGACTACCTCCGGGTCAAACGTCTGGCTACACCTTC.